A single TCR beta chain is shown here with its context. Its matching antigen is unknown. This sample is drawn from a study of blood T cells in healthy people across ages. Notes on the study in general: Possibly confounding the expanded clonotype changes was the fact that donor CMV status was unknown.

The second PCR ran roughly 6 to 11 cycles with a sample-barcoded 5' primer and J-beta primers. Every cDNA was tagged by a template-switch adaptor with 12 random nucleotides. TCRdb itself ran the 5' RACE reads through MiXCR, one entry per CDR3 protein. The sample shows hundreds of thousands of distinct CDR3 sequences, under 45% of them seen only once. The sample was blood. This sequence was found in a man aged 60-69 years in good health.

The CDR3 reads CASSEASWGTDTQYF. Here the CDR3 DNA reads TGCGCCAGCAGTGAGGCCTCATGGGGCACAGATACGCAGTATTTT. This chain connects TRBV10-2 to TRBJ2-3; D not resolved. The CDR3 is 15 amino acids. Deletions cut 2 bases from V and 1 base from J, with 10 bases between. From germline, CDR1 is WSHSY and CDR2 SAAADI.